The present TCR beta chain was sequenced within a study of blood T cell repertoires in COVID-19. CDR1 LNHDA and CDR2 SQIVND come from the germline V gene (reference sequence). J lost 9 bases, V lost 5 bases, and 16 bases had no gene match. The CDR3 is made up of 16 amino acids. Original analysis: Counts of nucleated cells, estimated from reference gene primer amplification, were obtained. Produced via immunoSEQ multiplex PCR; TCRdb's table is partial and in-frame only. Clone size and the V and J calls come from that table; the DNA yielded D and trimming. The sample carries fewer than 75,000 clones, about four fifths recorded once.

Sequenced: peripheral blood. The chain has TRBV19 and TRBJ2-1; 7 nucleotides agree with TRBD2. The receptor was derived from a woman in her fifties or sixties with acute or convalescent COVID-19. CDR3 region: CASSSQGAGRSGEQFF. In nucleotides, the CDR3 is TGTGCCAGTAGTTCCCAGGGAGCGGGGAGGTCGGGTGAGCAGTTCTTC.